The rows below give T cell receptor beta chains drawn from one sample of a study of neurological immune-mediated disorders. Via MiXCR, TCRdb re-called the 5' RACE reads, giving one row per CDR3 protein. The data show 45,000 to 55,000 distinct CDR3 sequences, roughly 3.8% seen once. Sample: PBMCs. The origin of the receptors is a man aged 55 to 69 with multiple sclerosis. The CDR3 runs from the conserved cysteine through the conserved F or W. D genes are given only for firm matches. Clone size, where shown, is once, few, many, or a class for clones that have expanded.

TRBV7-8	TRBJ2-7	many	13	NA	CASSAAGTYEQYF	TGTGCCAGCAGCGCCGCAGGCACCTACGAGCAGTACTTC
TRBV7-2	TRBJ2-3	many	12	NA	CAIRPSADTQYF	TGTGCCATCCGACCCAGCGCAGATACGCAGTATTTT
TRBV10-3	TRBJ2-3	many	12	NA	CAITKDGRKQYF	TGTGCCATCACCAAGGACGGAAGAAAGCAGTATTTT
TRBV15	TRBJ1-1	many	13	NA	CATSKARDTEAFF	TGTGCCACCAGCAAGGCCAGGGATACTGAAGCTTTCTTT
TRBV5-5	TRBJ2-1	many	15	TRBD1	CASRLGQDPDNEQFF	TGTGCCAGCAGGCTAGGACAGGACCCGGACAATGAGCAGTTCTTC
TRBV29-1	TRBJ2-6	many	14	NA	CSVGSGTGANVLTF	TGCAGCGTGGGATCGGGGACTGGGGCCAACGTCCTGACTTTC
TRBV7-3	TRBJ2-6	many	16	TRBD1	CASSLTGGSGANVLTF	TGTGCCAGCAGCTTAACAGGGGGCAGTGGGGCCAACGTCCTGACTTTC
TRBV5-1	TRBJ2-5	few	14	NA	CASSFDAYQETQYF	TGCGCCAGCAGCTTTGACGCGTACCAAGAGACCCAGTACTTC
TRBV29-1	TRBJ1-2	many	12	TRBD1	CSGQGGSGGYTF	TGCAGCGGACAGGGCGGTTCGGGTGGCTACACCTTC
TRBV27	TRBJ1-5	NA	12	NA	CASSPLGQPQHF	TGTGCCAGCAGCCCCCTGGGGCAGCCCCAGCATTTT
TRBV5-6	TRBJ2-7	NA	15	TRBD1	CASTPGRGLSYEQYF	TGTGCCAGCACCCCCGGCAGGGGGTTATCCTACGAGCAGTACTTC
TRBV5-1	TRBJ2-3	many	12	NA	CASSLDEGTQYF	TGCGCCAGCAGCTTGGACGAAGGCACGCAGTATTTT
TRBV12-3/TRBV12-4	TRBJ2-2	many	14	NA	CASSLIGGTGELFF	TGTGCCAGCAGTTTAATAGGAGGGACCGGGGAGCTGTTTTTT
TRBV7-9	TRBJ1-4	few	13	NA	CASSLAPAEKLFF	TGTGCCAGCAGCTTAGCGCCGGCAGAAAAACTGTTTTTT
TRBV12-3/TRBV12-4	TRBJ1-6	many	15	TRBD1	CASRQGALSNSPLHF	TGTGCCAGCCGACAGGGGGCTTTGTCGAATTCACCCCTCCACTTT
TRBV9	TRBJ2-3	many	15	TRBD2	CASSGSSGITDTQYF	TGTGCCAGCAGCGGATCTAGCGGGATCACAGATACGCAGTATTTT
TRBV10-3	TRBJ2-1	many	12	NA	CAISVTNNEQFF	TGTGCCATCAGCGTCACCAACAATGAGCAGTTCTTC
TRBV3-1	TRBJ2-3	many	17	TRBD2	CASSRRLAGTSTDTQYF	TGTGCCAGCAGCCGACGACTAGCGGGGACGAGCACAGATACGCAGTATTTT
TRBV27	TRBJ2-5	many	14	NA	CASSYGRAGETQYF	TGTGCCAGCAGTTATGGCAGGGCAGGAGAGACCCAGTACTTC
TRBV6-5	TRBJ1-1	many	12	NA	CASGLGAAGAFF	TGTGCCAGCGGACTAGGGGCGGCGGGAGCTTTCTTT
TRBV5-5	TRBJ1-6	many	16	NA	CASSPLDKNGNSPLHF	TGTGCCAGCAGCCCGTTGGACAAGAATGGTAATTCACCCCTCCACTTT
TRBV20-1	TRBJ1-1	many	10	NA	CSARTTEAFF	TGCAGTGCTAGAACCACTGAAGCTTTCTTT
TRBV20-1	TRBJ2-3	many	13	NA	CSAREGSTDTQYF	TGCAGTGCTAGAGAGGGGAGCACAGATACGCAGTATTTT
TRBV7-2	TRBJ2-7	many	14	NA	CASTLGGSSYEQYF	TGTGCCAGCACGCTTGGCGGCAGCTCCTACGAGCAGTACTTC
TRBV3-1	TRBJ1-2	NA	15	NA	CASSHGIGSYYGYTF	TGTGCCAGCAGCCACGGAATCGGCAGCTACTATGGCTACACCTTC
TRBV28	TRBJ2-1	many	13	TRBD1	CASSPTGAGEQFF	TGTGCCAGCAGTCCGACAGGGGCAGGTGAGCAGTTCTTC
TRBV10-3	TRBJ2-1	many	16	TRBD1	CAVSLGQLTSYNEQFF	TGTGCCGTTTCACTGGGACAGCTAACCTCCTACAATGAGCAGTTCTTC
TRBV5-1	TRBJ2-3	many	15	TRBD2	CASSFIGGSTDTQYF	TGCGCCAGCAGCTTTATCGGGGGGAGCACAGATACGCAGTATTTT
TRBV7-2	TRBJ2-1	many	15	TRBD2	CASSLVASGHNEQFF	TGTGCCAGCAGCTTAGTGGCTAGCGGACACAATGAGCAGTTCTTC
TRBV27	TRBJ2-7	many	15	NA	CASRPNRQVIYEQYF	TGTGCCAGCAGGCCCAACCGACAGGTAATCTACGAGCAGTACTTC
TRBV12-3/TRBV12-4	TRBJ2-1	many	14	NA	CASRQTGEANEQFF	TGTGCCAGCAGACAGACAGGAGAGGCCAATGAGCAGTTCTTC
TRBV15	TRBJ1-5	many	15	NA	CATSRSDIPDQPQHF	TGTGCCACCAGCAGATCCGACATACCAGATCAGCCCCAGCATTTT
TRBV20-1	TRBJ1-4	few	14	TRBD1	CSARDRQGAEKLFF	TGCAGTGCTAGAGACCGACAGGGCGCAGAAAAACTGTTTTTT
TRBV7-8	TRBJ2-5	many	14	TRBD1	CASSPGQFQETQYF	TGTGCCAGCAGCCCGGGACAGTTTCAAGAGACCCAGTACTTC
TRBV5-1	TRBJ2-1	many	16	NA	CASSWRAKSSYNEQFF	TGCGCCAGCAGCTGGCGGGCCAAGTCCTCCTACAATGAGCAGTTCTTC
TRBV9	TRBJ2-3	many	18	TRBD2	CASSVELAAPTGTDTQYF	TGTGCCAGCAGCGTAGAACTAGCGGCCCCAACTGGCACAGATACGCAGTATTTT
TRBV3-1	TRBJ2-2	many	14	NA	CASSLATDLGELFF	TGTGCCAGCAGCCTCGCGACAGATCTCGGGGAGCTGTTTTTT
TRBV20-1	TRBJ2-3	NA	13	TRBD2	CSPRGGATDTQYF	TGCAGTCCCCGGGGGGGGGCCACAGATACGCAGTATTTT
TRBV7-2	TRBJ1-5	many	14	NA	CASSLGLPRGPQHF	TGTGCCAGCAGCTTAGGACTCCCGAGGGGGCCCCAGCATTTT
TRBV11-2	TRBJ2-1	many	13	NA	CASSLGAGLQQFF	TGTGCCAGCAGCTTAGGAGCCGGTTTGCAGCAGTTCTTC
TRBV20-1	TRBJ2-7	many	14	NA	CSASGYGPSYEQYF	TGCAGTGCTAGCGGATATGGCCCGTCCTACGAGCAGTACTTC
TRBV6-5	TRBJ2-3	NA	15	NA	CASSYSTASTDTQYF	TGTGCCAGCAGTTACTCGACGGCTAGCACAGATACGCAGTATTTT